One and the same sample provided the 29 T cell receptor beta chains below, sequenced in a study of cytomegalovirus exposure and HLA in healthy donors. Repertoires were generated with immunoSEQ multiplex PCR, while TCRdb's copy carries only in-frame clones and drops some. The sample holds roughly 270,000 clones, 88% seen once. Sequenced input: PBMCs. The receptor source for this set is a woman under 30 in good health and CMV-seronegative.

The rearrangement links TRBV28 to TRBJ2-7; 9 nucleotides agree with TRBD1. Germline assignment: CDR1 MDHEN and CDR2 SYDVKM. V lost 1 base to trimming and J lost 2 bases; unmatched junction nucleotides: 6. The CDR3 has 16 residues. The CDR3 sequence: CASSLFLRDRAYEQYF. CDR3 DNA: TGTGCCAGCAGTTTATTCCTCCGGGACAGGGCCTACGAGCAGTACTTC.

V and J are TRBV27 and TRBJ1-1; D is uncertain. The CDR3 has 15 amino acids. Germline CDR1 reads MNHEY; CDR2 reads SMNVEV (reference sequence). The V and J ends lost 2 bases and 1 base respectively, with 11 bases between them. CDR3 residues: CASSLNGIANTEAFF. CDR3 coding DNA: TGTGCCAGCAGTTTAAACGGGATCGCGAACACTGAAGCTTTCTTT.

A single count supports this clone. The chain links TRBV6-1 to TRBJ2-2; the D is unclear. V gave up 8 bases and J gave up 0 bases, with 13 bases separating them. The germline V gene has CDR1 MNHNS and CDR2 SASEGT. The length of the CDR3 is 15 residues. CDR3 amino acids: CASFRGEANTGELFF. The CDR3 DNA is TGTGCCAGCTTTCGCGGAGAAGCGAACACCGGGGAGCTGTTTTTT.

As regards this clone: At one end the junction does not follow the germline gene, possibly because of a read error. The chain combines TRBV12-5 with TRBJ2-7; a weak D match, TRBD1 (5 bases). This CDR3 is 12 amino acids long. CDR1 LGHNT and CDR2 FRNRAP come from the germline V gene. CDR3 DNA sequence: TGTGCTAGTGGCTTGGTAAGGGGAGAGCAGTACTTC. Its protein product is CASGLVRGEQYF.

The chain recombines TRBV7-9 with TRBJ2-7; 9 bases align to TRBD1. V was clipped by 0 bases and J by 2 bases; unmatched bases: 5. Germline CDR1 SEHNR, CDR2 FQNEAQ (reference sequence). The CDR3 spans 16 residues. CDR3 DNA: TGTGCCAGCAGCTTAGCGCCCGGACAGGGGACCTACGAGCAGTACTTC. Protein product: CASSLAPGQGTYEQYF.

The chain recombines TRBV9 with TRBJ1-3; D not certain. Trimming stripped 0 bases from V and 2 bases from J, with 6 bases between. The germline CDR1 and CDR2 sequences are SGDLS and YYNGEE. The CDR3 consists of 14 residues. The CDR3: CASSVGTAGNTIYF. In nucleotides, the CDR3 is TGTGCCAGCAGCGTAGGAACAGCTGGAAACACCATATATTTT. Supplemented by reference TRBV9 and TRBJ1-3, the full variable domain reads DSGVTQTPKHLITATGQRVTLRCSPRSGDLSVYWYQQSLDQGLQFLIQYYNGEERAKGNILERFSAQQFPDLHSELNLSSLELGDSALYFCASSVGTAGNTIYFGEGSWLTVV.

The chain is built from TRBV19 and TRBJ1-2, with D perhaps TRBD1 (5 bases). Germline assignment: CDR1 LNHDA and CDR2 SQIVND (reference sequence). The CDR3 is made up of 12 amino acids. V shed 4 bases and J shed 4 bases, with 7 bases lying between them. CDR3 DNA sequence: TGTGCCAGTAGTACCGACAGCTATGGCTACACCTTC. Translating it yields CASSTDSYGYTF.

V is TRBV28 and J is TRBJ2-7; TRBD2 aligns across 8 bases. The CDR3 covers 15 residues. Looked up from germline, CDR1 is MDHEN and CDR2 is SYDVKM. V dropped 1 base and J dropped 6; count of bases not matched to a gene: 8. The chain's CDR3 is CASSLLGREGLEQYF. The CDR3 DNA sequence: TGTGCCAGCAGTTTATTGGGCCGGGAGGGACTCGAGCAGTACTTC. Looking up the rest from reference TRBV28 and TRBJ2-7 gives the full variable domain: DVKVTQSSRYLVKRTGEKVFLECVQDMDHENMFWYRQDPGLGLRLIYFSYDVKMKEKGDIPEGYSVSREKKERFSLILESASTNQTSMYLCASSLLGREGLEQYFGPGTRLTVT.

The rearrangement links TRBV28 to TRBJ2-3, with 7 nucleotides matching TRBD2. The CDR3 totals 14 residues. Germline V gene sequence: CDR1 MDHEN, CDR2 SYDVKM. The V segment lost 7 bases and the J segment 2 bases; nucleotides outside the gene matches: 6. The DNA for the CDR3 is TGTGCCAGCAAGACCAGCGGGACCACAGATACGCAGTATTTT. Residues: CASKTSGTTDTQYF.

This chain uses TRBV5-1 with TRBJ1-5; D not resolved. Germline loops: CDR1 SGHRS, CDR2 YFSETQ. This CDR3 has 13 amino acids. Trimming left V 1 base short and J 5 bases short, with 7 bases between. The CDR3 here is CASSLSLDQPQHF. Here the CDR3 DNA reads TGCGCCAGCAGCTTGTCACTTGATCAGCCCCAGCATTTT.

This clone came up once. The chain uses TRBV27 and TRBJ2-7, with 8 nucleotides matching TRBD1. CDR3 size: 16 residues. The V gene's germline CDR1 is MNHEY and CDR2 SMNVEV (reference sequence). With 6 bases clipped from V and 6 bases from J, the junction kept 16 bases outside the gene matches. CDR3: CASRARQGTLNTEQYF. The CDR3 DNA is TGTGCCAGCAGGGCTAGACAGGGGACCTTGAATACCGAGCAGTACTTC.

The chain uses TRBV19 and TRBJ2-7; D perhaps matches TRBD1 (5 bases). CDR3 length: 14 amino acids. Trimming took 2 bases from V and 6 from J, leaving 14 bases between them. Germline V gene sequence: CDR1 LNHDA, CDR2 SQIVND (reference sequence). The CDR3 DNA sequence: TGTGCCAGTAGTATACAGGGCGCCCTCCGCGAGCAGTACTTC. This sequence encodes CASSIQGALREQYF.

V is TRBV12-5 and J is TRBJ2-1; 7 nucleotides match TRBD2. CDR3 length: 16 amino acids. Germline CDR1 is LGHNT and CDR2 is FRNRAP. J was trimmed by 10 bases and V by 0 bases; bases with no gene match: 12. CDR3 DNA sequence: TGTGCTAGTGGTTTGGTACTATCGGGAGGACGTTTGGAGCAGTTCTTC. Translated: CASGLVLSGGRLEQFF.

This clone was picked up a small number of times. The V gene is TRBV30, the J gene TRBJ1-2; D unresolved. With 0 bases removed from V and 7 bases from J, the gap between germline ends came to 6 bases. The CDR3 is made up of 11 amino acids. From germline, CDR1 is GTSNPN and CDR2 SVGIG (reference sequence). The CDR3 DNA follows: TGTGCCTGGAGTGTATACGGTGGCTACACCTTC. It codes for CAWSVYGGYTF.

This rearrangement joins TRBV4-3 to TRBJ2-7; TRBD2 aligns across 8 bases. Germline trimming cut 0 bases from V and 7 bases from J; bases unmatched to any gene: 8. The length of the CDR3 is 15 residues. Looked up from germline, CDR1 is LGHNA and CDR2 is YSLEER. The CDR3 sequence: CASSQDQGTRPEQYF. The CDR3 DNA sequence: TGCGCCAGCAGCCAAGATCAGGGGACTAGACCTGAGCAGTACTTC.

This clone was seen a handful of times. The chain has TRBV15 and TRBJ2-2; weak D call: TRBD1 (5 bases). V lost 3 bases and J lost 8, with 7 bases in between. Looked up from germline, CDR1 is LNHNV and CDR2 is YYDKDF (reference sequence). This CDR3 has 12 amino acids. CDR3 sequence: CATSRRQGELFF. The CDR3 nucleotides read TGTGCCACCAGCAGGAGACAGGGGGAGCTGTTTTTT.

The gene calls are TRBV29-1 and TRBJ2-5; tentatively, D is TRBD2 (6 bases). The CDR3 is 15 amino acids. V lost 2 bases, J lost 4 bases, and 17 bases lay in between. Looked up from germline, CDR1 is SQVTM and CDR2 is ANQGSEA. As DNA, the CDR3 is TGCAGCGTTGAAAAAGGCGGGGCCCGGGGAGAGACCCAGTACTTC. Amino acids: CSVEKGGARGETQYF.

This chain uses TRBV6-1 with TRBJ1-5; TRBD1 is a possible D gene (6 bases). Trimming took 6 bases from V and 0 from J, leaving 12 bases between them. Germline V gene lookup returns CDR1 MNHNS and CDR2 SASEGT. CDR3 length: 15 residues. The CDR3 DNA reads as TGTGCCAGCAGATTGGACAGTAATAGCAATCAGCCCCAGCATTTT. Translated: CASRLDSNSNQPQHF.

There are a few counts of this clone. The chain uses TRBV28 and TRBJ2-7; 8 nucleotides align to TRBD2. The CDR3 spans 13 residues. Per germline, CDR1 MDHEN and CDR2 SYDVKM. V trimming: 10 bases; J trimming: 1 base; junction bases outside the gene matches: 6. The chain's CDR3 is CATSGGESYEQYF. Written as DNA, the CDR3 is TGTGCCACTTCCGGGGGGGAGTCCTACGAGCAGTACTTC. Combining the CDR3 with reference TRBV28 and TRBJ2-7 gives the whole variable domain DVKVTQSSRYLVKRTGEKVFLECVQDMDHENMFWYRQDPGLGLRLIYFSYDVKMKEKGDIPEGYSVSREKKERFSLILESASTNQTSMYLCATSGGESYEQYFGPGTRLTVT.

The chain uses TRBV7-3 and TRBJ1-2; no firm D call. The CDR3 sequence is 13 residues long. Germline assignment: CDR1 SGHTA and CDR2 FQGTGA. Trimming stripped 2 bases from V and 0 bases from J, with 4 bases between. The CDR3 nucleotides are TGTGCCAGCAGCTTACGTTCTAACTATGGCTACACCTTC. Residues: CASSLRSNYGYTF.

This chain links TRBV28 with TRBJ1-1; D is possibly TRBD1 (5 bases). CDR1 is MDHEN, CDR2 SYDVKM, per germline. The V end lost 6 bases, the J end lost 4 bases, and 18 bases lay between the germline ends. The CDR3 has 15 amino acids. DNA of the CDR3: TGTGCCAGCAGCCGGATACAGGAACTACTCACTGAAGCTTTCTTT. Residues: CASSRIQELLTEAFF. Full variable domain (remainder filled in from reference TRBV28 and TRBJ1-1): DVKVTQSSRYLVKRTGEKVFLECVQDMDHENMFWYRQDPGLGLRLIYFSYDVKMKEKGDIPEGYSVSREKKERFSLILESASTNQTSMYLCASSRIQELLTEAFFGQGTRLTVV.

The chain is built from TRBV12-5 and TRBJ1-2; possible D gene TRBD1, 6 bases. The CDR3 covers 12 residues. CDR1 LGHNT and CDR2 FRNRAP come from the germline V gene. V gave up 6 bases and J gave up 8 bases, with 13 bases separating them. Here the CDR3 reads CASGQGIGGYTF. DNA for the CDR3: TGTGCTAGTGGACAGGGTATCGGCGGCTACACCTTC.

A single count supports this clone. CDR3: CASSRQTEALETQYF. DNA for the CDR3: TGTGCCAGCAGCCGCCAGACAGAGGCACTAGAGACCCAGTACTTC. This chain links TRBV5-4 with TRBJ2-5; perhaps TRBD1 as D (5 bases). CDR1 is SGHNT, CDR2 YYREEE, per germline (reference sequence). The CDR3 runs to 15 residues. Trimming took off 4 bases at V and 4 bases at J, with 17 bases between the two ends.

This clone occurred a few times. The rearrangement uses TRBV7-9 and TRBJ2-7, with TRBD2 matching 7 bases. Germline-derived CDR1 and CDR2 are SEHNR and FQNEAQ (reference sequence). The CDR3 totals 11 residues. Losses at the gene ends were 5 bases for V and 11 bases for J; bases not matched to a gene: 6. CDR3 amino acids: CASSTPSGEYF. CDR3 DNA: TGTGCCAGCAGCACCCCTAGCGGAGAGTACTTC.

The V call is TRBV5-1, the J call TRBJ2-1, with TRBD2 matching 9 bases. V lost 2 bases to trimming and J lost 6 bases; unmatched junction nucleotides: 6. This CDR3 region has 15 residues. The V gene's germline CDR1 is SGHRS and CDR2 YFSETQ. DNA of the CDR3: TGCGCCAGCAGCTTTACCGGGACTAGCATCAATGAGCAGTTCTTC. Translation gives CASSFTGTSINEQFF.

The chain employs TRBV29-1 and TRBJ2-7, with 7 bases matching TRBD1. V lost 5 bases and J lost 5; bases outside the gene matches: 12. The length of the CDR3 is 14 residues. Germline loops: CDR1 SQVTM, CDR2 ANQGSEA. The CDR3 DNA reads TGCAGCGTTCGGGGAATGGGACAGATGAACGAGCAGTACTTC. It codes for CSVRGMGQMNEQYF.

The chain has TRBV6-1 and TRBJ2-1, with 9 bases that match TRBD2. Germline values: CDR1 MNHNS, CDR2 SASEGT. Germline trimming cut 4 bases from V and 9 bases from J; bases unmatched to any gene: 7. The CDR3 covers 14 residues. CDR3 sequence (DNA): TGTGCCAGCAGTGCGCGGGAGGGCCCCGGTGAGCAGTTCTTC. Protein product: CASSAREGPGEQFF.

V and J are TRBV28 and TRBJ2-2; unclear D gene. From germline, CDR1 is MDHEN and CDR2 SYDVKM. CDR3 length: 12 amino acids. V was clipped by 7 bases and J by 7 bases, with 10 bases between them. The CDR3 loop is CASKLVIGELFF. CDR3 in DNA: TGTGCCAGCAAGCTGGTTATCGGGGAGCTGTTTTTT. The full variable domain, with the rest looked up from reference TRBV28 and TRBJ2-2, is DVKVTQSSRYLVKRTGEKVFLECVQDMDHENMFWYRQDPGLGLRLIYFSYDVKMKEKGDIPEGYSVSREKKERFSLILESASTNQTSMYLCASKLVIGELFFGEGSRLTVL.

The V gene is TRBV6-1, the J gene TRBJ1-2, with TRBD1 matching over 10 bases. The CDR3 length is 13 residues. Germline V gene lookup returns CDR1 MNHNS and CDR2 SASEGT. V lost 8 bases, J lost 4 bases, and 4 bases stayed unmatched. CDR3 amino acids: CASRDRGTYGYTF. The DNA for the CDR3 is TGTGCCAGCCGGGACAGGGGAACCTATGGCTACACCTTC.